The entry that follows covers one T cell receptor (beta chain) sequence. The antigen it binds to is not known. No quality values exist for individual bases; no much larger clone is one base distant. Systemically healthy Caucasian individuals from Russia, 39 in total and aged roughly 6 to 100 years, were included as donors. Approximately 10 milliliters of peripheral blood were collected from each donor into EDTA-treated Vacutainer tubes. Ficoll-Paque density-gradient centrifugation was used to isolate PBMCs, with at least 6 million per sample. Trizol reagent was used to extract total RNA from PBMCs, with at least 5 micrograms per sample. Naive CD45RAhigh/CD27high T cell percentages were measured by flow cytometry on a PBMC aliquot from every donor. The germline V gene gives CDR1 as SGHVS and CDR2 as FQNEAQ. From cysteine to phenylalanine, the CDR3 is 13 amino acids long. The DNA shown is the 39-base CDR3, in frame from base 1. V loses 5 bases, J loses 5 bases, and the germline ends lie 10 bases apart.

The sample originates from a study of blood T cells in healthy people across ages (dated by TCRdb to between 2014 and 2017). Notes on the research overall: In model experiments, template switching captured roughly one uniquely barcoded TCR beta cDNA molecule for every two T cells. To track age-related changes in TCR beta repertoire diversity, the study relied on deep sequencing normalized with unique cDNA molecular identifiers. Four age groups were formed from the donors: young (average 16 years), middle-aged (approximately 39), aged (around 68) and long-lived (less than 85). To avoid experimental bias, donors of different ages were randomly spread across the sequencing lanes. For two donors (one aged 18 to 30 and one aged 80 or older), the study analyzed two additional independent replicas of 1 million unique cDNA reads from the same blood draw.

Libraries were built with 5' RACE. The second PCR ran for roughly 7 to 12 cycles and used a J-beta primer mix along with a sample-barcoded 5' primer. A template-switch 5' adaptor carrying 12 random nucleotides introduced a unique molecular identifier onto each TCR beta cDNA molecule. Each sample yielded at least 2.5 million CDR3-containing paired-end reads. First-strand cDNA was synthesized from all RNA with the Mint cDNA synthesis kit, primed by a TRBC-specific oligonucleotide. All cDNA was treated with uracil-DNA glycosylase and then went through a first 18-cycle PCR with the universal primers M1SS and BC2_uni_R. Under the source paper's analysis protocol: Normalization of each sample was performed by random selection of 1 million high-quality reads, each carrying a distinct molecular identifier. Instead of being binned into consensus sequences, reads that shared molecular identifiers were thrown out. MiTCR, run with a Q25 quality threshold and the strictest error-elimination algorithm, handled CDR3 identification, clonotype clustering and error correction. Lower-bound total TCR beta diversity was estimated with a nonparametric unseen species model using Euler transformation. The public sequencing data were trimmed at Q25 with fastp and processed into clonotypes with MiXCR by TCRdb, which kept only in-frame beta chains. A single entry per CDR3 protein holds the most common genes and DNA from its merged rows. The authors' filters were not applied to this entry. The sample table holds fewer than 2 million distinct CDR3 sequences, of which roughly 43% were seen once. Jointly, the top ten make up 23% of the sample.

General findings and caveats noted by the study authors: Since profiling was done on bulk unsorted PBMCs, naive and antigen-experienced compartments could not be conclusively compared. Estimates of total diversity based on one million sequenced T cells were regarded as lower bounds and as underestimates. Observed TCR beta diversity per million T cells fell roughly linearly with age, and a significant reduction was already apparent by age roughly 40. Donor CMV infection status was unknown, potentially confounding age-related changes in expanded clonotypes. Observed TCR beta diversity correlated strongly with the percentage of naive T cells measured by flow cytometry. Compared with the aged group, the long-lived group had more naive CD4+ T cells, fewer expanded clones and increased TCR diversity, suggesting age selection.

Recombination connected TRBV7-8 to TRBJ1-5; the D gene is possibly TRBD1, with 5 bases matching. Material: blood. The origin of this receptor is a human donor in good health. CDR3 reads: CASSKTDYQPQHF. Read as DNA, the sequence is TGTGCCAGCAGCAAGACAGACTATCAGCCCCAGCATTTT.